This T cell receptor beta chain is from a study of blood T cell repertoires in COVID-19. Study background: Collection of acute and convalescent COVID-19 samples took place in the United States, Italy and Spain.

Participant age was about 18 to 100 years, and participants resided in 20 to 30 US areas. Which cohort a participant joined came from the clinical history participants gave. Assay used: immunoSEQ multiplex PCR; TCRdb lists only in-frame clones, some missing. The top ten clones hold more than 0.9% of a sample with 380,000 or so clones, roughly 90% of them seen once. Material for sequencing was PBMCs or T cells enriched from blood (not recorded which). The receptor was derived from a woman aged 25 to 39 with acute COVID-19.

CDR3 protein: CASSYSPGMGTEAFF. In nucleotides, the CDR3 is TGTGCCAGCAGTTACTCTCCAGGGATGGGCACTGAAGCTTTCTTT. V gene TRBV6-5 combines with J gene TRBJ1-1; D might be TRBD1 (5 bases). The CDR3 spans 15 residues. Trimming took 0 bases from V and 4 from J, leaving 12 bases between them. Germline V gene sequence: CDR1 MNHEY, CDR2 SVGAGI.